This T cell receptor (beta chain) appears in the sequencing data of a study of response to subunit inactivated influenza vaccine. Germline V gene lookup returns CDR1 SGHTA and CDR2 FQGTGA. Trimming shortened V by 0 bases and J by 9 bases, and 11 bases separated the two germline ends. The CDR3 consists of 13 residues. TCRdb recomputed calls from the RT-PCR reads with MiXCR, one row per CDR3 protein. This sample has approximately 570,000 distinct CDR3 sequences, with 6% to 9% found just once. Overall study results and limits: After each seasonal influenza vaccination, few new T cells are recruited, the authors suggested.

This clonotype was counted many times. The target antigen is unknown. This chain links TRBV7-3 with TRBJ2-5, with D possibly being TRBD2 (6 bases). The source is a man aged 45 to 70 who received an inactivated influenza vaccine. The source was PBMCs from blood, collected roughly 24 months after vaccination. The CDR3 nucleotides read TGTGCCAGCAGCTTAACCCAAGGGGAGGCCCAGTACTTC. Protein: CASSLTQGEAQYF.